This entry is about one T cell receptor beta chain. The CDR3 is made up of 14 amino acids. Germline loops: CDR1 SGHTA, CDR2 FQGTGA. Trimming took off 5 bases at V and 4 bases at J, with 11 bases between the two ends. These data come from a study of blood T cells in healthy people across ages. A second roughly 7 to 11 cycle PCR used barcoded and J-beta primers. Every molecule of cDNA carried a tag from a template-switch adaptor with 12 random nucleotides. TCRdb analysed the 5' RACE reads with MiXCR anew, one entry per CDR3 protein. The data contain some 1.5 million distinct CDR3 sequences, 28% of them singletons. Each sample had at least 6 million PBMCs isolated.

The chain combines TRBV7-3 with TRBJ2-2; D is ambiguous. Sequencing used blood. The sequence was collected from a woman aged 25-40 years in good health. CDR3 region: CASSGDSGTGELFF. As DNA, the CDR3 is TGTGCCAGCAGCGGCGACTCTGGCACCGGGGAGCTGTTTTTT.